This T cell receptor beta chain was observed in a study of technical replicates of blood from a few donors (dated by TCRdb to the late 2010s). V loses 3 bases at its end and J loses 4 bases; junction bases beyond the gene matches: 6. The germline V gene (reference sequence) gives CDR1 as SGHNT and CDR2 as YYREEE. From the cysteine through the phenylalanine, the CDR3 covers 14 amino acids. Solely the CDR3 DNA is kept, with 42 bases framed from the first base. Regarding this clone: Its cognate antigen has yet to be identified. Base qualities are missing; no much larger clone stands one base away.

Receptor amplification or capture employed the immunoSEQ multiplex PCR assay. Imported from immuneACCESS, the table was reduced by TCRdb to in-frame sequences with V and J called. These copies leave out some clones; in studies compared against another copy, an unresolved V gene accounts for under half, and the cause of the remainder is not known. The sample includes about 83,000 clones, with more than 80% observed a single time. The ten largest clones add up to around 0.24% of the sample. The V and J genes are TRBV5-4 and TRBJ2-5; TRBD1 lines up with 7 middle nucleotides. The sequencing sample was made of T cells isolated from PBMCs. The receptor was derived from a human donor in good health. The nucleotides read TGTGCCAGCAGCTACCGCCAGGGGGTAGAGACCCAGTACTTC. Protein translation: CASSYRQGVETQYF.